The text below deals with one TCR beta chain. The antigen remains undetermined. Using immunoSEQ multiplex PCR, the repertoire was profiled, and TCRdb retains in-frame clones only, with some absent. The sample lists some 150,000 clones; just over 90% were seen once. This sample stems from a study of OX40 agonist ivuxolimab in advanced cancers. Across the study: Treatment of patients was with ivuxolimab, an agonistic anti-OX40 (CD134) antibody.

Trimming took 1 base from V and 5 from J, leaving 8 bases between them. The CDR3 extends over 13 amino acids. Per the germline V gene, CDR1 is MNHNY and CDR2 is SVGAGI (reference sequence). At cycle 4 day 1, cycle 7 day 1, and baseline, blood was sampled. Study-wide results and limits: CD8+ T cells averaged more expanded clones than CD4+.

This clonotype was obtained from an adult with an advanced solid tumor such as melanoma, head and neck, liver or kidney cancer. Source: CD4+ or CD8+ T cells sorted from blood, taken in a trial of the OX40 agonist ivuxolimab. The chain is built from TRBV6-6 and TRBJ1-1; no clear D. CDR3 in amino acids: CASSYLGLTEAFF. CDR3 DNA sequence: TGTGCCAGCAGTTACTTGGGGTTAACTGAAGCTTTCTTT.